What follows is one T cell receptor (beta chain) and its context. This entry is derived from a study of shared clonotypes between healthy human individuals. Measured with immunoSEQ multiplex PCR; TCRdb has only the in-frame clones, and not every one. Among over 850,000 clones listed, 75% to 80% were seen once. The CDR3 contains 15 residues. Per the germline V gene, CDR1 is SNHLY and CDR2 is FYNNEI. With 4 bases clipped from V and 2 bases from J, the junction kept 4 bases outside the gene matches. This clonotype originated in a man between 18 and 35 years old in good health. Some clones in this sample may be carry-over from other donors' samples. The chain carries TRBV2 and TRBJ2-1; TRBD2 agrees at 8 bases. Sequencing was performed on memory CD4+ T cells from PBMCs. Subset here: CD45RA-negative fraction. The DNA of the CDR3 is TGTGCCAGCAGTGCACCGGGACTAGCCTACAATGAGCAGTTCTTC. Its protein is CASSAPGLAYNEQFF.